The text below deals with one T cell receptor (beta chain). The sample is drawn from a study of neurological immune-mediated disorders. One entry per CDR3 protein results from TCRdb running MiXCR on the 5' RACE reads. Of 36,000 or so distinct CDR3 sequences in the sample, 10% were seen once. The ends were cut back, 0 bases at V and 7 bases at J, with 7 bases in the middle. This CDR3 is built from 13 residues. Per the germline V gene, CDR1 is DFQATT and CDR2 is SNEGSKA (reference sequence). Sequenced: PBMCs. The clonotype comes from a young woman with HTLV-1-associated myelopathy (HAM/TSP). The V and J genes are TRBV20-1 and TRBJ1-6; unclear D gene. CDR3 amino acids: CSAREGLNSPLHF. The CDR3 nucleotides read TGCAGTGCTAGAGAAGGCCTGAATTCACCCCTCCACTTT.